This TCR beta chain was recorded in a study of T cell changes during pregnancy in multiple sclerosis. The repertoire was sequenced with immunoSEQ multiplex PCR; TCRdb's copy has only in-frame clones and lacks some. The sample records approximately 70,000 clones, approximately 95% being singletons. The material sequenced was CD4+ T cells from peripheral blood mononuclear cells, taken after pregnancy. This TCR came from a female donor with multiple sclerosis, enrolled in a pregnancy study.

This chain's CDR3 is CASSLKGQGSNTEAFF. The CDR3, as DNA: TGCGCCAGCAGCTTGAAGGGACAGGGATCGAACACTGAAGCTTTCTTT. The chain is built from TRBV5-1 and TRBJ1-1, with TRBD1 matching over 9 bases. V shed 1 base and J 1 base; nucleotides not matched to a gene: 5. The CDR3 has 16 residues. From germline, CDR1 is SGHRS and CDR2 YFSETQ.